The rows below give T cell receptor beta chains drawn from one sample of a study of T cell changes during pregnancy in multiple sclerosis. The assay was immunoSEQ multiplex PCR, and TCRdb's table has in-frame clones only and misses some. This sample has some 120,000 clones, with 90% to 98% found just once. Sequenced here: peripheral blood, sampled after pregnancy. The receptors were gathered from a female donor with multiple sclerosis, enrolled in a pregnancy study. The CDR3 runs from the conserved cysteine through the conserved F or W. The D gene is left open where the match is weak. Not every row has a clone size; where given, it reads once, few, many or a size class.

v_call: TRBV9; d_call: .; clone_size: .; j_call: TRBJ2-2; cdr3_nt: TGTGCCAGCAGCGTACCCCGACAGGATCCGAACACCGGGGAGCTGTTTTTT; cdr3_aa: CASSVPRQDPNTGELFF
v_call: TRBV7-9; d_call: .; clone_size: .; j_call: TRBJ1-1; cdr3_nt: TGTGCCAGCAGCTTAATAGACAGGAACACTGAAGCTTTCTTT; cdr3_aa: CASSLIDRNTEAFF
v_call: TRBV6-6; d_call: .; clone_size: .; j_call: TRBJ2-4; cdr3_nt: TGTGCCAGCAGTTGGACTATTCAAAACATTCAGTACTTC; cdr3_aa: CASSWTIQNIQYF
v_call: TRBV18; d_call: .; clone_size: .; j_call: TRBJ2-5; cdr3_nt: TGTGCCAGCTCACCACGATCTGGACTCCAAGAGACCCAGTACTTC; cdr3_aa: CASSPRSGLQETQYF
v_call: TRBV11-1; d_call: TRBD2; clone_size: .; j_call: TRBJ2-1; cdr3_nt: TGTGCCAGCAGTCCCGGCGGACTAGCGGTCATGGAGGAGTTCTTC; cdr3_aa: CASSPGGLAVMEEFF
v_call: TRBV5-6; d_call: TRBD1; clone_size: .; j_call: TRBJ1-1; cdr3_nt: TGTGCCAGCAGCTTGACAGGGGGCGGGAGAAACACTGAAGCTTTCTTT; cdr3_aa: CASSLTGGGRNTEAFF
v_call: TRBV5-6; d_call: TRBD1; clone_size: .; j_call: TRBJ2-7; cdr3_nt: TGTGCCAGCAGCTCGCGGACAGGGCACGAGCAGTACTTC; cdr3_aa: CASSSRTGHEQYF
v_call: TRBV18; d_call: TRBD2; clone_size: .; j_call: TRBJ2-1; cdr3_nt: TGTGCCAGCTCACCACCGCTTCAGGGACTAGCGGGAAACAATGAGCAGTTCTTC; cdr3_aa: CASSPPLQGLAGNNEQFF
v_call: TRBV29-1; d_call: TRBD2; clone_size: .; j_call: TRBJ2-7; cdr3_nt: TGCAGCGTAGCTAGCGGGAACTCCTACGAGCAGTACTTC; cdr3_aa: CSVASGNSYEQYF
v_call: TRBV11-2; d_call: .; clone_size: .; j_call: TRBJ1-5; cdr3_nt: TGTGCCAGCAGCTTAGGCCAGTCGCCCCAGCATTTT; cdr3_aa: CASSLGQSPQHF
v_call: TRBV28; d_call: TRBD2; clone_size: .; j_call: TRBJ2-7; cdr3_nt: TGTGCCAGCCAAGCGGGACGGAAATTAGCCTACGAGCAGTACTTC; cdr3_aa: CASQAGRKLAYEQYF
v_call: TRBV27; d_call: TRBD1; clone_size: .; j_call: TRBJ1-4; cdr3_nt: TGTGCCAGTTCTTGGACAGGCCCTAATGAAAAACTGTTTTTT; cdr3_aa: CASSWTGPNEKLFF
v_call: TRBV19; d_call: .; clone_size: .; j_call: TRBJ2-5; cdr3_nt: TGTGCCAGTAGTATCCGACAGCAAGAGACCCAGTACTTC; cdr3_aa: CASSIRQQETQYF
v_call: TRBV2; d_call: .; clone_size: .; j_call: TRBJ1-2; cdr3_nt: TGTGCCAGCAGGGGGGACCTAAGACAGGACCATTACGTCTATGGCTACACCTTC; cdr3_aa: CASRGDLRQDHYVYGYTF
v_call: TRBV4-2; d_call: TRBD1; clone_size: .; j_call: TRBJ2-7; cdr3_nt: TGTGCCAGCAGCCAATCCGGACAGGGGAGCAACGAGCAGTACTTC; cdr3_aa: CASSQSGQGSNEQYF
v_call: TRBV28; d_call: .; clone_size: .; j_call: TRBJ1-1; cdr3_nt: TGTGCCAGCAGTTCCGACAGGCGGAACACTGAAGCTTTCTTT; cdr3_aa: CASSSDRRNTEAFF
v_call: TRBV28; d_call: .; clone_size: .; j_call: TRBJ2-7; cdr3_nt: TGTGCCAGCAGTTTCCAAACCTACGAGCAGTACTTC; cdr3_aa: CASSFQTYEQYF
v_call: TRBV6-1; d_call: .; clone_size: .; j_call: TRBJ2-7; cdr3_nt: TGTGCCAGCAGTGTTGGGCAGGGGAGCTCCTACGAGCAGTACTTC; cdr3_aa: CASSVGQGSSYEQYF
v_call: TRBV19; d_call: TRBD1; clone_size: .; j_call: TRBJ1-5; cdr3_nt: TGTGCCAGTAGTCCCGGACAGGGTCCACAGCCCCAGCATTTT; cdr3_aa: CASSPGQGPQPQHF
v_call: TRBV7-2; d_call: TRBD2; clone_size: .; j_call: TRBJ2-1; cdr3_nt: TGTGCCAGCAGCTCTATTGGGGGGGAGGAGCAGTTCTTC; cdr3_aa: CASSSIGGEEQFF
v_call: TRBV27; d_call: TRBD2; clone_size: .; j_call: TRBJ2-2; cdr3_nt: TGTGCCAGCAGAGCCCTAGCGGGAGGGCCGGTCGGGGAGCTGTTTTTT; cdr3_aa: CASRALAGGPVGELFF
v_call: TRBV12-5; d_call: .; clone_size: few; j_call: TRBJ1-1; cdr3_nt: TGTGCTAGTGCGGGGGACACTGAAGCTTTCTTT; cdr3_aa: CASAGDTEAFF
v_call: TRBV6-1; d_call: .; clone_size: .; j_call: TRBJ2-1; cdr3_nt: TGTGCCAGCAGTGAAGGCAGGGCATATGAGCAGTTCTTC; cdr3_aa: CASSEGRAYEQFF
v_call: TRBV13; d_call: TRBD1; clone_size: .; j_call: TRBJ1-1; cdr3_nt: TGTGCCAGCAGCATCATGCCGGGACAGGGGAACACTGAAGCTTTCTTT; cdr3_aa: CASSIMPGQGNTEAFF
v_call: TRBV20-1; d_call: .; clone_size: .; j_call: TRBJ2-1; cdr3_nt: TGCAGTGCCCCGGATCTACGAGGGCAGTTCTTC; cdr3_aa: CSAPDLRGQFF
v_call: TRBV5-1; d_call: TRBD1; clone_size: .; j_call: TRBJ2-7; cdr3_nt: TGCGCCAGCAGCTTAACCGGGACAGGGGGTTTCGAGCAGTACTTC; cdr3_aa: CASSLTGTGGFEQYF
v_call: TRBV6-4; d_call: TRBD2; clone_size: .; j_call: TRBJ2-2; cdr3_nt: TGTGCCAGCAGCGCCTCCCCTCGCGGGAGTGGAAACACCGGGGAGCTGTTTTTT; cdr3_aa: CASSASPRGSGNTGELFF
v_call: TRBV9; d_call: TRBD1; clone_size: .; j_call: TRBJ1-4; cdr3_nt: TGTGCCAGCAGCGCCCCGGGACAGGGCGATGAAAAACTGTTTTTT; cdr3_aa: CASSAPGQGDEKLFF
v_call: TRBV29-1; d_call: TRBD1; clone_size: .; j_call: TRBJ2-5; cdr3_nt: TGCAGCGTTTGCGACAGGGGGTATGGGGAAGAGACCCAGTACTTC; cdr3_aa: CSVCDRGYGEETQYF
v_call: TRBV4-2; d_call: .; clone_size: .; j_call: TRBJ2-1; cdr3_nt: TGTGCCAGCAGCCAAGGGGGAGGCAATGAGCAGTTCTTC; cdr3_aa: CASSQGGGNEQFF